This T cell receptor beta chain was retrieved from a study of post-analysis software for immune sequencing data. Study outcomes and limitations: Patients used a handful of TRBV segments, including TRBV5-6, TRBV5-1 and TRBV20-1, more often than controls.

With regard to this clonotype: The antigen is unknown.

Prepared TCR beta cDNA libraries contained unique molecular identifiers. TCRdb processed the PCR reads anew with MiXCR; each CDR3 protein has one entry. The profile shows approximately 630,000 distinct CDR3 sequences, 59% of them singletons. Germline V gene lookup returns CDR1 DFQATT and CDR2 SNEGSKA (reference sequence). The CDR3 is 14 amino acids. V lost 3 bases to trimming and J lost 7 bases, with 16 bases between them. The receptor was derived from a girl aged 2-10 years with multiple sclerosis. This chain joins TRBV20-1 and TRBJ2-1; tentative D call: TRBD2 (6 bases). What was sequenced was blood. The CDR3 DNA sequence: TGCAGTGCTAGTGGACTTACCGGAGGGAATGAGCAGTTCTTC. Protein sequence: CSASGLTGGNEQFF.